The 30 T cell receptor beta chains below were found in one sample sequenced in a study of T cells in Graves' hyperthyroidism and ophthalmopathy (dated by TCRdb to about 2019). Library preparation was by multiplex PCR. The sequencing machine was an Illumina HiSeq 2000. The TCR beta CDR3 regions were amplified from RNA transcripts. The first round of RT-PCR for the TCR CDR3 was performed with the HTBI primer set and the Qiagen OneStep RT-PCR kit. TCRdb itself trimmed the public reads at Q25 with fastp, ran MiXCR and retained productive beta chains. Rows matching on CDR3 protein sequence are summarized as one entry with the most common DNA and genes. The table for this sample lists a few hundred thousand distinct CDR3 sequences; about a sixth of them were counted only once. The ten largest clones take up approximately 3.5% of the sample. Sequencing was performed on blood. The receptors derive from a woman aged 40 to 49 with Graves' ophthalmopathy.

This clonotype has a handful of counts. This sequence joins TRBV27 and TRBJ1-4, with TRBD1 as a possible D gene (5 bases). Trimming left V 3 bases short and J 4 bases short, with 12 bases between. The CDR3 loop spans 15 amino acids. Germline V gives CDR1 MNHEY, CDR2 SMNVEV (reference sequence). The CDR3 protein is CASSLGGVNNEKLFF. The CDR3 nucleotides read TGTGCCAGCAGTTTGGGAGGGGTGAATAATGAAAAACTGTTTTTT.

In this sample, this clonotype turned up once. In nucleotides, the CDR3 is TGCAGTGCTAGAGGCGGGGGAGGGTCTGAAGCTTTCTTT. Translated: CSARGGGGSEAFF. This sequence joins TRBV20-1 and TRBJ1-1; a weak D match, TRBD1 (5 bases). This CDR3 has 13 residues. The germline CDR1 and CDR2 sequences are DFQATT and SNEGSKA (reference sequence). The ends were cut back, 1 base at V and 6 bases at J, with 12 bases in the middle.

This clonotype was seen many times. The CDR3, as DNA: TGTGCCTGGAGTCCGGGACACTCCTACGAGCAGTACTTC. Its protein is CAWSPGHSYEQYF. The J gene is TRBJ2-7, the V gene TRBV30; a possible D gene is TRBD1 (6 bases). In germline, CDR1 is GTSNPN, CDR2 SVGIG (reference sequence). The CDR3 contains 13 residues. V gave up 2 bases and J gave up 0 bases, with 8 bases separating them.

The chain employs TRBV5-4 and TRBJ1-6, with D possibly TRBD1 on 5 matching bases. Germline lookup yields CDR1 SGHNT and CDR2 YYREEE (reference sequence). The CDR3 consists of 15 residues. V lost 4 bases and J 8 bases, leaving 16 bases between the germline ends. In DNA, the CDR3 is TGTGCCAGCAGCCCCGCCCAGGGACCCTATTCACCCCTCCACTTT. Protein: CASSPAQGPYSPLHF. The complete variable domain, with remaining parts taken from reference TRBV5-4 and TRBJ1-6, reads ETGVTQSPTHLIKTRGQQVTLRCSSQSGHNTVSWYQQALGQGPQFIFQYYREEENGRGNFPPRFSGLQFPNYSSELNVNALELDDSALYLCASSPAQGPYSPLHFGNGTRLTVT.

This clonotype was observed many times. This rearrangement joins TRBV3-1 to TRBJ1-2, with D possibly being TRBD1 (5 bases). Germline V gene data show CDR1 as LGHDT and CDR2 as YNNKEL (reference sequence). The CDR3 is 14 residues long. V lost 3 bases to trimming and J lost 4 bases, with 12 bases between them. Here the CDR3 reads CASSQWATVYGYTF. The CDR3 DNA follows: TGTGCCAGCAGCCAGTGGGCGACAGTCTATGGCTACACCTTC.

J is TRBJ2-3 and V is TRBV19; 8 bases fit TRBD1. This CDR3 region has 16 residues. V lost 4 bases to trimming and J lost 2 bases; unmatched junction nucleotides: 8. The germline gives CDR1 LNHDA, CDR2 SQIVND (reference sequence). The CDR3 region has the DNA TGTGCCAGTAGTAACCCTCGGACAGGGTCCACAGATACGCAGTATTTT. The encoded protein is CASSNPRTGSTDTQYF.

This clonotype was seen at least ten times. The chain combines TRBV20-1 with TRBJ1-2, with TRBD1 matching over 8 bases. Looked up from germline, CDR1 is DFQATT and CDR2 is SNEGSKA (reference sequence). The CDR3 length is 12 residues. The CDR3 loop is CSTGQGIYGYTF. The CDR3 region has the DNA TGCAGCACCGGACAGGGAATCTATGGCTACACCTTC.

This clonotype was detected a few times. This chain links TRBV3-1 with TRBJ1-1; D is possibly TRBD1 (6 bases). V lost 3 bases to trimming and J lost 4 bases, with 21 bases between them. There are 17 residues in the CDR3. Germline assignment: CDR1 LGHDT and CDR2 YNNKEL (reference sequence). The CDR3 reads CASSHGGIGGVGTEAFF. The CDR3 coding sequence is TGTGCCAGCAGCCATGGTGGGATAGGGGGGGTTGGCACTGAAGCTTTCTTT.

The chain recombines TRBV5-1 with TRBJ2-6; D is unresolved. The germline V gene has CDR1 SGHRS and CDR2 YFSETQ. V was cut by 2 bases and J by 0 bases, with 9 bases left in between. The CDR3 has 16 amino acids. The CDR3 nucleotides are TGCGCCAGCAGCTTTGCAGGAAGCTCTGGGGCCAACGTCCTGACTTTC. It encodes CASSFAGSSGANVLTF.

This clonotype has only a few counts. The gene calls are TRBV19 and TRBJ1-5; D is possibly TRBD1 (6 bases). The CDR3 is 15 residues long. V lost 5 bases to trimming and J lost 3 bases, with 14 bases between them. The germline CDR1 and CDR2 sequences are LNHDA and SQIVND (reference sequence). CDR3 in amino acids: CASSPHGGDNQPQHF. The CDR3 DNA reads TGTGCCAGTAGTCCCCACGGGGGCGACAATCAGCCCCAGCATTTT.

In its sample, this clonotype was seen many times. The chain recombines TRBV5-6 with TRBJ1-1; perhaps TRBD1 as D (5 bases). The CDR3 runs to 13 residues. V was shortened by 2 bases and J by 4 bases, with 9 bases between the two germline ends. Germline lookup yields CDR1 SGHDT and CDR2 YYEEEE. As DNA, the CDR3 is TGTGCCAGCAGCTTCTTTAGGGGCACTGAAGCTTTCTTT. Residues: CASSFFRGTEAFF. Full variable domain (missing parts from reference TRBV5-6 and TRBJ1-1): DAGVTQSPTHLIKTRGQQVTLRCSPKSGHDTVSWYQQALGQGPQFIFQYYEEEERQRGNFPDRFSGHQFPNYSSELNVNALLLGDSALYLCASSFFRGTEAFFGQGTRLTVV.

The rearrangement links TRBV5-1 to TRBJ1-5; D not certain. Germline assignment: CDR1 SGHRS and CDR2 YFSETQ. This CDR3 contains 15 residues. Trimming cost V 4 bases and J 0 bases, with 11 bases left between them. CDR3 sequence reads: CASSIDTDSNQPQHF. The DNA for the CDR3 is TGCGCCAGCAGCATAGACACGGATAGCAATCAGCCCCAGCATTTT.

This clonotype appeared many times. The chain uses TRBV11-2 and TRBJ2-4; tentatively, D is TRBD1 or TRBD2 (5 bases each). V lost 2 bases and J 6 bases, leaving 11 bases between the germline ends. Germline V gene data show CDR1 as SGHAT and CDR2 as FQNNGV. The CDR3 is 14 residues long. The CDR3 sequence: CASSLTRGGNIQYF. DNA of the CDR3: TGTGCCAGCAGCTTAACGAGGGGCGGAAACATTCAGTACTTC. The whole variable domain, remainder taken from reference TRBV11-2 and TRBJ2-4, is EAGVAQSPRYKIIEKRQSVAFWCNPISGHATLYWYQQILGQGPKLLIQFQNNGVVDDSQLPKDRFSAERLKGVDSTLKIQPAKLEDSAVYLCASSLTRGGNIQYFGAGTRLSVL.

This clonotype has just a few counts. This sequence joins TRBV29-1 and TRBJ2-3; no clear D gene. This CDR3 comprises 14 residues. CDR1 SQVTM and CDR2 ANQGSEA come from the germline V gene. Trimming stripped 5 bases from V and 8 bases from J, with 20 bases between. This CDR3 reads CSVTAILVVGTQYF. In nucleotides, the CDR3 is TGCAGCGTTACCGCCATCCTAGTTGTCGGTACGCAGTATTTT.

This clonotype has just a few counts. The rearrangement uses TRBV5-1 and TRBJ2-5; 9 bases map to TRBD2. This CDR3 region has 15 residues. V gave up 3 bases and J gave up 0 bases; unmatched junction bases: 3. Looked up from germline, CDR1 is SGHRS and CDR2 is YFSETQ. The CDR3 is CASSWASGDQETQYF. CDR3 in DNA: TGCGCCAGCAGCTGGGCTAGCGGGGACCAAGAGACCCAGTACTTC.

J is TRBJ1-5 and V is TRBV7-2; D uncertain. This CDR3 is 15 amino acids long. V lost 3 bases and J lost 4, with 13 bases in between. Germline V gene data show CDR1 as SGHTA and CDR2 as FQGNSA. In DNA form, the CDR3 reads TGTGCCAGCAGCTTCTGGGCGAACCAAAATCAGCCCCAGCATTTT. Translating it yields CASSFWANQNQPQHF. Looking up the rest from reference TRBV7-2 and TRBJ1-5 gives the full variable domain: GAGVSQSPSNKVTEKGKDVELRCDPISGHTALYWYRQSLGQGLEFLIYFQGNSAPDKSGLPSDRFSAERTGGSVSTLTIQRTQQEDSAVYLCASSFWANQNQPQHFGDGTRLSIL.

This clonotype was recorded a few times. The CDR3 coding sequence is TGTGCCAGCAGTTACCGGACTAGCGGGTACAATGAGCAGTTCTTC. Protein product: CASSYRTSGYNEQFF. This rearrangement joins TRBV6-5 to TRBJ2-1; the match to TRBD2 covers 11 bases. The length of the CDR3 is 15 residues. The V gene end was trimmed by 2 bases and the J gene end by 4 bases; junction bases not matched to a gene: 1. The germline gives CDR1 MNHEY, CDR2 SVGAGI.

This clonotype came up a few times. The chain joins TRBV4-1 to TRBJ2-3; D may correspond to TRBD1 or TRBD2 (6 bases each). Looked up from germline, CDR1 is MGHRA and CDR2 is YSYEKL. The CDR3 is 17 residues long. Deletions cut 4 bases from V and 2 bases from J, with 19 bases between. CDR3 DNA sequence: TGCGCCAGCAGCCGGGGGTGGAGGGGGGTTTCCACAGATACGCAGTATTTT. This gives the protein CASSRGWRGVSTDTQYF.

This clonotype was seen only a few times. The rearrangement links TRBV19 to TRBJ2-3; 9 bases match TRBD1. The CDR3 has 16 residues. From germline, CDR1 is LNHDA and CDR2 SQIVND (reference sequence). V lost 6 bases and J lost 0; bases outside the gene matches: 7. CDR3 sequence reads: CASSQQGASSTDTQYF. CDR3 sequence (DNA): TGTGCCAGTAGCCAACAGGGGGCTTCTAGCACAGATACGCAGTATTTT.

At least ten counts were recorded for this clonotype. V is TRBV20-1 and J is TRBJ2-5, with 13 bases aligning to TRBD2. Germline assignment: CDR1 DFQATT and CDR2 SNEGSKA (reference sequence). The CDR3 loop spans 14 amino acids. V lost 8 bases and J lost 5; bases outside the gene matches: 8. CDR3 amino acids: CSRGTSGTRETQYF. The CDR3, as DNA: TGCAGTCGAGGGACTAGCGGGACTCGGGAGACCCAGTACTTC.

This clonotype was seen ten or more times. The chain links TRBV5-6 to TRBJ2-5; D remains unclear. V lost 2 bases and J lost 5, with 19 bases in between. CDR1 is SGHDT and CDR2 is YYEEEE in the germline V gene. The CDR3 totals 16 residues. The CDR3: CASSFVFSSHKETQYF. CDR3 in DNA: TGTGCCAGCAGCTTTGTGTTCTCCTCCCATAAGGAGACCCAGTACTTC. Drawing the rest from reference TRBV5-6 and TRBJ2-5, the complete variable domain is DAGVTQSPTHLIKTRGQQVTLRCSPKSGHDTVSWYQQALGQGPQFIFQYYEEEERQRGNFPDRFSGHQFPNYSSELNVNALLLGDSALYLCASSFVFSSHKETQYFGPGTRLLVL.

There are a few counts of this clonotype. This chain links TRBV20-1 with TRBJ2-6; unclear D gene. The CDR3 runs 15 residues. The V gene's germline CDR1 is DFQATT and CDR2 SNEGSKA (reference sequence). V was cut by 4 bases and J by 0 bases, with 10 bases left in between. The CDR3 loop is CSAISLGSGANVLTF. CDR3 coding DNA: TGCAGTGCTATTTCCCTCGGCTCTGGGGCCAACGTCCTGACTTTC.

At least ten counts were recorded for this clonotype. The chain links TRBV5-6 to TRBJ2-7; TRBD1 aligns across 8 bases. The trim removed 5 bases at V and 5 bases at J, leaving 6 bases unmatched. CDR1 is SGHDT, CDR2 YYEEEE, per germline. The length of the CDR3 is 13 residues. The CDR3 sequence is CASSWTGSDEQYF. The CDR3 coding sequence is TGTGCCAGCAGTTGGACAGGGTCGGACGAGCAGTACTTC.

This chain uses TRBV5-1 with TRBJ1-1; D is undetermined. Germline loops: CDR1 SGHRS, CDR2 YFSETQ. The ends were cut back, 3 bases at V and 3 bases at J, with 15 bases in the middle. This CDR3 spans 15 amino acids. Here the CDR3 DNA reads TGCGCCAGCAGCTCTCTCCCGTCGGTGGACACTGAAGCTTTCTTT. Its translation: CASSSLPSVDTEAFF. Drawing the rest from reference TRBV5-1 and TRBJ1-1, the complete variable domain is KAGVTQTPRYLIKTRGQQVTLSCSPISGHRSVSWYQQTPGQGLQFLFEYFSETQRNKGNFPGRFSGRQFSNSRSEMNVSTLELGDSALYLCASSSLPSVDTEAFFGQGTRLTVV.

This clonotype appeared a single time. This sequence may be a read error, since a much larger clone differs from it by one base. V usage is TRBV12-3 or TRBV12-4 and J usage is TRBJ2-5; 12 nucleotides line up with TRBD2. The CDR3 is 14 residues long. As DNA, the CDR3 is TGTGACAGCAGTTCTAGCGGGGGGGGGGAGACCCAGTACTTC. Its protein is CDSSSSGGGETQYF.

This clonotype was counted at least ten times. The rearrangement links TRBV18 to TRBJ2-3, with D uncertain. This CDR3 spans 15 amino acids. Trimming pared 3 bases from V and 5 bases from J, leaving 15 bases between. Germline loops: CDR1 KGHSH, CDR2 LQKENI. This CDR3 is CASSPTVSAIDTQYF. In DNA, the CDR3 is TGTGCCAGCTCACCGACCGTCTCTGCCATAGATACGCAGTATTTT.

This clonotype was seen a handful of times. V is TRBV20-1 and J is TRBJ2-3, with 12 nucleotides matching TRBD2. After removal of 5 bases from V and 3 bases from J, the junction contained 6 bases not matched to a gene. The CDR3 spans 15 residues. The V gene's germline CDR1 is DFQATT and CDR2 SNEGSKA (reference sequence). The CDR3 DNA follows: TGCAGTGCTCCGACTAGCGGGAGAATTACAGATACGCAGTATTTT. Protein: CSAPTSGRITDTQYF.

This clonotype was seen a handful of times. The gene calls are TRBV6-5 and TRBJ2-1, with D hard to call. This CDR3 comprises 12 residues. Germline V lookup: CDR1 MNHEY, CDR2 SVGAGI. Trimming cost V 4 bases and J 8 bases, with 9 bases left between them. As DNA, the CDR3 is TGTGCCAGCAGTTCTTATACCCATGAGCAGTTCTTC. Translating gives CASSSYTHEQFF.

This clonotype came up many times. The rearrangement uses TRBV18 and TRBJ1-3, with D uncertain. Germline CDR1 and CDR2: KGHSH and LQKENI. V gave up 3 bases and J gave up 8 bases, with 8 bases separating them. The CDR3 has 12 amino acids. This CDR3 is CASSPGGDTIYF. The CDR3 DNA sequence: TGTGCCAGCTCACCCGGCGGAGACACCATATATTTT. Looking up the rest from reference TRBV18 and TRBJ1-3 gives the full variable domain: NAGVMQNPRHLVRRRGQEARLRCSPMKGHSHVYWYRQLPEEGLKFMVYLQKENIIDESGMPKERFSAEFPKEGPSILRIQQVVRGDSAAYFCASSPGGDTIYFGEGSWLTVV.

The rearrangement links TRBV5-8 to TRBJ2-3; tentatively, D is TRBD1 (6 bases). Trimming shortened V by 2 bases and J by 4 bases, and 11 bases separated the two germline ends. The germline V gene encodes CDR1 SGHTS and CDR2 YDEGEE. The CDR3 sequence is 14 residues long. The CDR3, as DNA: TGTGCCAGCAGCTTCCCAGGGGCCGCAGATACGCAGTATTTT. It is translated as CASSFPGAADTQYF. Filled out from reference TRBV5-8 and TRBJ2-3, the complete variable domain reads EAGVTQSPTHLIKTRGQQATLRCSPISGHTSVYWYQQALGLGLQFLLWYDEGEERNRGNFPPRFSGRQFPNYSSELNVNALELEDSALYLCASSFPGAADTQYFGPGTRLTVL.